The sequence of this TCR beta chain was determined in a study of control samples from healthy donors and cancer patients. Germline CDR1 is SGHTS and CDR2 is YDEGEE. J gave up 7 bases and V 1 base, and 4 bases lay outside the gene matches. CDR3 length equals 15 residues. TCRdb's copy holds only in-frame clones and misses some; the assay was immunoSEQ multiplex PCR. The sample contains 85,000 to 100,000 clones, just over 90% of which appear only once. The chain links TRBV5-8 to TRBJ1-4; 10 bases fit TRBD1. Material for sequencing was blood. This receptor was identified in a man between 18 and 29 years old in good health. The DNA for the CDR3 is TGTGCCAGCAGCTTGACCGGGACAGGGGCTGAAAAACTGTTTTTT. It is translated as CASSLTGTGAEKLFF. The full variable domain, rest sourced from reference TRBV5-8 and TRBJ1-4, is EAGVTQSPTHLIKTRGQQATLRCSPISGHTSVYWYQQALGLGLQFLLWYDEGEERNRGNFPPRFSGRQFPNYSSELNVNALELEDSALYLCASSLTGTGAEKLFFGSGTQLSVL.